This is a list of T cell receptor beta chains from one sample in a study of shared clonotypes between healthy human individuals. Measured with immunoSEQ multiplex PCR; TCRdb has only the in-frame clones, and not every one. The sample lists some 2.1 million clones, 90% to 95% seen once, with 1.5% to 2% in the top ten. Sequencing was carried out using naive CD8+ T cells from PBMCs. The receptors originated from a man aged 18 to 29 in good health. Some clones in this sample may be carry-over from other donors' samples. Both conserved end residues are part of each CDR3. The D gene is left open where the match is weak. Only part of the rows carry a size: once, few, many, or a class if the clone is expanded.

d_call,v_call,clone_size,j_call,cdr3_nt,cdr3_aa
NA,TRBV28,NA,TRBJ2-1,TGTGCCAGCAGATGGACAACTTCCTACAATGAGCAGTTCTTC,CASRWTTSYNEQFF
NA,TRBV6-5,once,TRBJ1-5,TGTGCCAGCAGTTACTCGAAGTCAGGGCATCAGCCCCAGCATTTT,CASSYSKSGHQPQHF
NA,TRBV7-8,NA,TRBJ1-3,TGTGCCAGCAGCTCCGGGACGCCTGGAAACACCATATATTTT,CASSSGTPGNTIYF
NA,TRBV11-2,NA,TRBJ2-7,TGTGCCAGCAGTTTGGGACCCGAATCCCTTTACGAGCAGTACTTC,CASSLGPESLYEQYF
NA,TRBV7-9,once,TRBJ2-3,TGTGCCAGCAGCCAAGGGTGGCTCCCCGCCGCGGCGGATACGCAGTATTTT,CASSQGWLPAAADTQYF
TRBD2,TRBV4-1,NA,TRBJ2-1,TGCGCCAGCAGCCCTCAGACTAGCGGGAGGATCCATGAGCAGTTCTTC,CASSPQTSGRIHEQFF
TRBD2,TRBV7-3,once,TRBJ2-1,TGTGCCAGCAGCCCCGCGGGAGGCTCCTACAATGAGCAGTTCTTC,CASSPAGGSYNEQFF
NA,TRBV29-1,NA,TRBJ1-2,TGCAGCGTGACAGAATTCTATGGCTACACCTTC,CSVTEFYGYTF
TRBD1,TRBV13,NA,TRBJ2-3,TGTGCCAGCAGCGGACGTCTCGACAGGGGGCAAGGGCTCCTCTGGGCAGATACGCAGTATTTT,CASSGRLDRGQGLLWADTQYF
TRBD1,TRBV5-1,NA,TRBJ2-7,TGCGCCAGCAGTAGGTGGACAGGCCCCCGGAGGTACGAGCAGTACTTC,CASSRWTGPRRYEQYF
TRBD2,TRBV6-6,NA,TRBJ2-1,TGTGCCAGCCGGGGGGGGGATGAGCAGTTCTTC,CASRGGDEQFF
NA,TRBV9,once,TRBJ1-2,TGTGCCAGCAGCGTAGGAGGGACTAACTATGGCTACACCTTC,CASSVGGTNYGYTF
TRBD2,TRBV7-9,NA,TRBJ2-6,TGTGCCAGCAGTTGGCCTAGCGGGAAACCTGGGGCCAACGTCCTGACTTTC,CASSWPSGKPGANVLTF
TRBD1,TRBV4-1,NA,TRBJ1-2,TGCGCCAGCAGTCCGGGACAGGGAGCCTATGGCTACACCTTC,CASSPGQGAYGYTF
NA,TRBV29-1,NA,TRBJ2-7,TGCAGCGGGGCAGGGGCAGGGACCTACGAGCAGTACTTC,CSGAGAGTYEQYF
TRBD1,TRBV6-1,NA,TRBJ1-3,TGTGCCAGCACCCGACAGGGAGTGCCTGGAAACACCATATATTTT,CASTRQGVPGNTIYF
NA,TRBV19,NA,TRBJ2-5,TGTGCCAGTATGGGGAGAAAAGAGACCCAGTACTTC,CASMGRKETQYF
TRBD2,TRBV7-9,NA,TRBJ2-1,TGTGCCAGCAGCTTAGCGCGGGGACTAAATGAGCAGTTCTTC,CASSLARGLNEQFF
TRBD2,TRBV27,NA,TRBJ2-1,TGTGCCAGCAGACGACTAGCGCCATACAATGAGCAGTTCTTC,CASRRLAPYNEQFF
NA,TRBV29-1,NA,TRBJ2-7,TGCAGCGCTGAGTTCGCAGTTCCCTACGAGCAGTACTTC,CSAEFAVPYEQYF
NA,TRBV27,NA,TRBJ2-6,TGTGCCAGCAGTTTAACGAGCCCCAGGGCTGGGGCCAACGTCCTGACTTTC,CASSLTSPRAGANVLTF
TRBD1,TRBV9,NA,TRBJ2-3,TGTGCCAGCAGCGAACGACAGGGGAAGTTCGCAGATACGCAGTATTTT,CASSERQGKFADTQYF
NA,TRBV2,NA,TRBJ1-1,TGTGCCAGCAGAGCTACAGGGTTTGTGAACACTGAAGCTTTCTTT,CASRATGFVNTEAFF
NA,TRBV4-1,NA,TRBJ2-6,TGCGCCAGCAGCCGCGTAACAGGGCTTGGGGCCAACGTCCTGACTTTC,CASSRVTGLGANVLTF
NA,TRBV7-9,NA,TRBJ1-3,TGTGCCAGCAGCCAGGACGGTTACTCTGGAAACACCATATATTTT,CASSQDGYSGNTIYF
TRBD1,TRBV7-9,NA,TRBJ2-1,TGTGCCAGCAGCTCCTCGACAGGGGTCAATGAGCAGTTCTTC,CASSSSTGVNEQFF
NA,TRBV10-1,NA,TRBJ1-1,TGCGCCAGCAGTGAGGGAACTGAAGCTTTCTTT,CASSEGTEAFF
TRBD2,TRBV13,NA,TRBJ2-1,TGTGCCAGCAGCATGGGACTAGCGGCCAGCTCCTACAATGAGCAGTTCTTC,CASSMGLAASSYNEQFF
TRBD2,TRBV19,NA,TRBJ2-1,TGTGCCGTGGGTCTTGAGGCTAGCGGGGGGCCAATCAATGAGCAGTTCTTC,CAVGLEASGGPINEQFF